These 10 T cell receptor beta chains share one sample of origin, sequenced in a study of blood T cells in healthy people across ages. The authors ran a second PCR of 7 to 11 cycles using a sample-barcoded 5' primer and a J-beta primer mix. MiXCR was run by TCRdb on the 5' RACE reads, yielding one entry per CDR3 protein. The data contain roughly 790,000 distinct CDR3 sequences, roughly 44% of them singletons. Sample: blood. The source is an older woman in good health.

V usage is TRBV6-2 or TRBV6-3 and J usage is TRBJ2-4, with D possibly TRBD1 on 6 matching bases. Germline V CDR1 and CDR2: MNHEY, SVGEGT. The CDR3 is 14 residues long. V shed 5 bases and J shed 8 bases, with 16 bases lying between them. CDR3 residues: CASSTTGGEHIQYF. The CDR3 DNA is TGTGCCAGCAGTACGACAGGCGGAGAACACATTCAGTACTTC.

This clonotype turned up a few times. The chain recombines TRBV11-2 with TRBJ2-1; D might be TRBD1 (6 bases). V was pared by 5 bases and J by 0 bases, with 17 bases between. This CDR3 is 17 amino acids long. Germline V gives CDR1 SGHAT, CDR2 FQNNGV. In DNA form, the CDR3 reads TGTGCCAGCAGCCAAGGGGGACCCCTGAGCTCCTACAATGAGCAGTTCTTC. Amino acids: CASSQGGPLSSYNEQFF.

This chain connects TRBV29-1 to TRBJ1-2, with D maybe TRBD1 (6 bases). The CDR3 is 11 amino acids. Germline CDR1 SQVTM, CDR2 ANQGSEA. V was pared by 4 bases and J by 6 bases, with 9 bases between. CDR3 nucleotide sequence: TGCAGCGTTGTAGGACAGAATGGCTACACCTTC. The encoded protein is CSVVGQNGYTF.

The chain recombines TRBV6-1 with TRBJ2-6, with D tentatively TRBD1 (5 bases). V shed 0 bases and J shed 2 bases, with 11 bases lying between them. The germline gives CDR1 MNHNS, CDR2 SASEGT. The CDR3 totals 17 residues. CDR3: CASSEAMGRAGANVLTF. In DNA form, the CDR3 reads TGTGCCAGCAGTGAAGCCATGGGCAGGGCTGGGGCCAACGTCCTGACTTTC.

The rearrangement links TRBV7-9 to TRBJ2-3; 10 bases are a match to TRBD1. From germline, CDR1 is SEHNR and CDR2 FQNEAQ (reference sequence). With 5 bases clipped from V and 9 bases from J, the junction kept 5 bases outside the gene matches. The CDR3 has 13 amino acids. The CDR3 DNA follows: TGTGCCAGCAGCCCGAGACAGGGGGCAACGCAGTATTTT. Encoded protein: CASSPRQGATQYF.

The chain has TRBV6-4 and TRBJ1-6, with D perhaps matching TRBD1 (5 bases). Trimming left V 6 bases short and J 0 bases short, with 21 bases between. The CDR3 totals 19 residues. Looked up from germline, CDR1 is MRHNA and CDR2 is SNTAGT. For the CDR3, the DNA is TGTGCCAGCAGGGGAATGACGTTTCTAGACAGCTCCTATAATTCACCCCTCCACTTT. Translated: CASRGMTFLDSSYNSPLHF.

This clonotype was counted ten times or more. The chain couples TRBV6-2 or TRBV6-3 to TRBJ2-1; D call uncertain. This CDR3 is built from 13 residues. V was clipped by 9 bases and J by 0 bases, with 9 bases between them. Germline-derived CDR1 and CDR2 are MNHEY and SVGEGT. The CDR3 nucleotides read TGTGCCAGTCGATTGAACTCCTACAATGAGCAGTTCTTC. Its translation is CASRLNSYNEQFF.

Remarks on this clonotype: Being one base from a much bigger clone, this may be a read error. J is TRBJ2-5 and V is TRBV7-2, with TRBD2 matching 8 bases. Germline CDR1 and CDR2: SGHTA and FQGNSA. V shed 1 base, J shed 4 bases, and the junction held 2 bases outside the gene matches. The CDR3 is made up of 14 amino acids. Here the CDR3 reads CTSSLGLARETQYF. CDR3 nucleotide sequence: TGTACCAGCAGCTTAGGACTAGCGCGAGAGACCCAGTACTTC.

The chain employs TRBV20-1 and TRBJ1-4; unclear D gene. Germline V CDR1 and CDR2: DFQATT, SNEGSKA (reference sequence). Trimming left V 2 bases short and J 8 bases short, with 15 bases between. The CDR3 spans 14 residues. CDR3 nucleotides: TGCAGTGCTAGAAACACCAGGAGTGGGGAAAAACTGTTTTTT. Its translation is CSARNTRSGEKLFF.

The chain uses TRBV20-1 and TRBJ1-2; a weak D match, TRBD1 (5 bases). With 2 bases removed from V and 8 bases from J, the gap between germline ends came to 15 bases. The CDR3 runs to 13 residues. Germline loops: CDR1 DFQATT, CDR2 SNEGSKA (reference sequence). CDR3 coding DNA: TGCAGTGCTAGAACAGGACTGTATGACGGCTACACCTTC. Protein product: CSARTGLYDGYTF.